The sequence of this T cell receptor (beta chain) was determined in a study of shared clonotypes between healthy human individuals. Whole-study results and caveats: Exclusively blood specimens were collected; tissue repertoires likely differ. Estimated clonotype richness was generally higher in naive than memory subsets. All-four-donor shared clonotypes had higher generation probabilities than non-shared clonotypes did.

Points on this clone: Its antigen is as yet unknown.

Produced via immunoSEQ multiplex PCR; TCRdb's table is partial and in-frame only. The table records about 2.4 million clones, roughly 93% of them present only once. V gave up 6 bases and J gave up 7 bases; unmatched junction bases: 12. In germline, CDR1 is MDHEN, CDR2 SYDVKM. This CDR3 spans 16 amino acids. The TCR comes from a man younger than 35 in good health. Some clones in this sample may be carry-over from other donors' samples. The chain joins TRBV28 to TRBJ1-4; 9 bases fit TRBD1. Source material: naive CD4+ T cells from PBMCs. As for subset: CD45RA+ positively selected. As DNA, the CDR3 is TGTGCCAGCAGCCTAGGGACAGGGTTTCACGGTGAAAAACTGTTTTTT. Translation: CASSLGTGFHGEKLFF. Drawing the rest from reference TRBV28 and TRBJ1-4, the complete variable domain is DVKVTQSSRYLVKRTGEKVFLECVQDMDHENMFWYRQDPGLGLRLIYFSYDVKMKEKGDIPEGYSVSREKKERFSLILESASTNQTSMYLCASSLGTGFHGEKLFFGSGTQLSVL.